Following are 18 T cell receptor beta chains from one sample sequenced in a study of blood T cell repertoires in COVID-19. The data were produced by immunoSEQ multiplex PCR, yet TCRdb's version contains in-frame clones alone and is incomplete. Among about 130,000 clones listed, about four fifths were seen once. Sequencing used peripheral blood. These receptors were taken from a woman aged 45-60 years with acute or convalescent COVID-19.

The chain carries TRBV18 and TRBJ2-5; D might be TRBD1 (6 bases). The CDR3 loop spans 16 amino acids. Trimming removed 1 base at V and 2 bases at J, with 14 bases between. Germline V gives CDR1 KGHSH, CDR2 LQKENI. In DNA, the CDR3 is TGTGCCAGCTCACCACTTAGGACAGTGATTCAAGAGACCCAGTACTTC. Translated, it gives CASSPLRTVIQETQYF.

This clone has more than one count but fewer than ten. The sample holds other DNA sequences that translate to the same CDR3. The rearrangement uses TRBV5-1 and TRBJ1-2, with a possible D match to TRBD1 (5 bases). The V gene's germline CDR1 is SGHRS and CDR2 YFSETQ. Trimming left V 0 bases short and J 0 bases short, with 9 bases between. There are 15 residues in the CDR3. The CDR3 spells CASSLDRGTNYGYTF. The CDR3 DNA reads TGCGCCAGCAGCTTGGATAGGGGAACTAACTATGGCTACACCTTC.

V gene TRBV27 combines with J gene TRBJ1-1; 8 bases fit TRBD1. This CDR3 has 14 amino acids. The germline V gene encodes CDR1 MNHEY and CDR2 SMNVEV (reference sequence). V shed 7 bases and J 3 bases; nucleotides not matched to a gene: 7. CDR3 region: CASTTTGVHTEAFF. CDR3 bases: TGTGCCAGCACGACGACAGGGGTGCACACTGAAGCTTTCTTT.

The chain uses TRBV6-5 and TRBJ1-4; 8 bases are a match to TRBD1. This CDR3 contains 16 residues. J was trimmed by 5 bases and V by 2 bases; bases with no gene match: 7. In germline, CDR1 is MNHEY, CDR2 SVGAGI. The CDR3 is CASSYGGTGRNEKLFF. CDR3 DNA: TGTGCCAGCAGTTACGGTGGGACAGGCCGAAATGAAAAACTGTTTTTT.

The gene calls are TRBV5-5 and TRBJ1-4; D gene uncertain. The V end lost 2 bases, the J end lost 0 bases, and 2 bases lay between the germline ends. The length of the CDR3 is 13 residues. Germline-derived CDR1 and CDR2 are SGHKS and YYEKEE (reference sequence). CDR3 in DNA: TGTGCCAGCAGCTTCGCAACTAATGAAAAACTGTTTTTT. Its translation is CASSFATNEKLFF.

In this sample, this clone turned up a few times. V and J are TRBV21-1 and TRBJ1-5. TRBV21-1 is reported as a pseudogene. There are 19 residues in the CDR3. The CDR3 is CASSSAARLRRPSNQPQHF. In DNA form, the CDR3 reads TGTGCCAGCAGCAGCGCAGCCAGACTCCGGAGACCTAGCAATCAGCCCCAGCATTTT.

This chain links TRBV12-3 or TRBV12-4 with TRBJ2-3; the D gene is possibly TRBD2 (6 bases). Trimming shortened V by 4 bases and J by 6 bases, and 11 bases separated the two germline ends. This CDR3 is built from 13 residues. The DNA of the CDR3 is TGTGCCAGCAGTTCGGACTATTCGGATACGCAGTATTTT. Protein: CASSSDYSDTQYF.

This chain joins TRBV5-1 and TRBJ2-1; unclear D gene. The V gene lost 2 bases and the J gene lost 6 bases, with 9 bases spanning the gap. CDR1 and CDR2 (germline): SGHRS, YFSETQ. The CDR3 spans 13 residues. CDR3 amino acids: CASSFLDANEQFF. The CDR3 DNA sequence: TGCGCCAGCAGCTTCCTAGACGCCAATGAGCAGTTCTTC.

The CDR3 loop reads CASSFTGVSSYNEQFF. CDR3 sequence (DNA): TGTGCCAGCAGTTTCACAGGGGTCAGCTCCTACAATGAGCAGTTCTTC. This chain links TRBV27 with TRBJ2-1; 7 nucleotides agree with TRBD1. Losses at the gene ends were 3 bases for V and 0 bases for J; bases not matched to a gene: 5. CDR3 size: 16 residues. Germline V lookup: CDR1 MNHEY, CDR2 SMNVEV (reference sequence).

The rearrangement joins TRBV27 to TRBJ1-2; 8 positions agree with TRBD1. Germline CDR1 MNHEY, CDR2 SMNVEV (reference sequence). CDR3 length equals 16 residues. V was clipped by 6 bases and J by 4 bases; unmatched bases: 13. CDR3 sequence (DNA): TGTGCCAGCAGATCGACAGCAGGGGGCCGGTCCTATGGCTACACCTTC. Residues: CASRSTAGGRSYGYTF.

The V gene is TRBV18, the J gene TRBJ1-2; TRBD1 is a possible D gene (5 bases). The CDR3 totals 17 residues. V gave up 3 bases and J gave up 2 bases, with 19 bases separating them. Germline-derived CDR1 and CDR2 are KGHSH and LQKENI. CDR3 loop: CASSPSQGHAVNYGYTF. DNA of the CDR3: TGTGCCAGCTCACCTTCTCAGGGCCACGCGGTGAACTATGGCTACACCTTC. Full variable domain (missing parts from reference TRBV18 and TRBJ1-2): NAGVMQNPRHLVRRRGQEARLRCSPMKGHSHVYWYRQLPEEGLKFMVYLQKENIIDESGMPKERFSAEFPKEGPSILRIQQVVRGDSAAYFCASSPSQGHAVNYGYTFGSGTRLTVV.

The genes are TRBV12-3 or TRBV12-4 and TRBJ2-1; D perhaps matches TRBD2 (5 bases). The V end lost 2 bases, the J end lost 8 bases, and 10 bases lay between the germline ends. The length of the CDR3 is 13 residues. The CDR3 is CASSLSHGDEQFF. CDR3 bases: TGTGCCAGCAGTTTATCGCACGGGGATGAGCAGTTCTTC.

Only one count was recorded for this clone. The V call is TRBV5-1, the J call TRBJ2-6, with TRBD2 matching over 8 bases. The V segment lost 7 bases and the J segment 0 bases; nucleotides outside the gene matches: 6. The germline V gene encodes CDR1 SGHRS and CDR2 YFSETQ. The CDR3 extends over 16 amino acids. This chain's CDR3 is CASSGGAYSGANVLTF. Written as DNA, the CDR3 is TGCGCCAGCTCCGGGGGGGCCTACTCTGGGGCCAACGTCCTGACTTTC. The whole variable domain, filled in from reference TRBV5-1 and TRBJ2-6, reads KAGVTQTPRYLIKTRGQQVTLSCSPISGHRSVSWYQQTPGQGLQFLFEYFSETQRNKGNFPGRFSGRQFSNSRSEMNVSTLELGDSALYLCASSGGAYSGANVLTFGAGSRLTVL.

The chain joins TRBV18 to TRBJ2-1; the D gene is possibly TRBD2 (5 bases). The germline V gene encodes CDR1 KGHSH and CDR2 LQKENI. The CDR3 runs to 13 residues. Trimming pared 0 bases from V and 7 bases from J, leaving 7 bases between. CDR3 nucleotide sequence: TGTGCCAGCTCACCACCGGGAGAAAATGAGCAGTTCTTC. Translated, it gives CASSPPGENEQFF.

The V and J genes are TRBV2 and TRBJ1-5; TRBD1 might be the D (5 bases). The V gene lost 4 bases and the J gene lost 5 bases, with 15 bases spanning the gap. The germline gives CDR1 SNHLY, CDR2 FYNNEI. This CDR3 spans 15 amino acids. The CDR3 DNA is TGTGCCAGCAGTGGAGGACTCGGGGGTTATCAGCCCCAGCATTTT. Amino acids: CASSGGLGGYQPQHF.

The gene calls are TRBV11-2 and TRBJ2-3; possible D gene TRBD2, 5 bases. There are 14 residues in the CDR3. Germline assignment: CDR1 SGHAT and CDR2 FQNNGV. Trimming removed 3 bases from V and 1 base from J, with 8 bases in between. The CDR3 sequence: CASSLGRRTDTQYF. The CDR3 DNA is TGTGCCAGCAGCTTGGGGAGACGCACAGATACGCAGTATTTT.

The chain couples TRBV4-1 to TRBJ1-2, with 9 bases that match TRBD1. There are 16 residues in the CDR3. V shed 1 base, J shed 4 bases, and the junction held 7 bases outside the gene matches. Germline CDR1 is MGHRA and CDR2 is YSYEKL. CDR3 nucleotide sequence: TGCGCCAGCAGCCAAGCACAGGACAGGGGACTCTATGGCTACACCTTC. It encodes CASSQAQDRGLYGYTF.

V and J are TRBV27 and TRBJ1-3, with 10 bases aligning to TRBD1. This CDR3 has 19 amino acids. CDR1 and CDR2 from the germline V gene are MNHEY and SMNVEV (reference sequence). V was pared by 4 bases and J by 0 bases, with 12 bases of the junction left unmatched. CDR3 protein: CASSSLGVGQGDSGNTIYF. The DNA of the CDR3 is TGTGCCAGCAGTTCTCTTGGAGTCGGACAGGGGGACTCTGGAAACACCATATATTTT.